What follows is one TCR beta chain and its context. These data originate in a study of blood T cell repertoires in COVID-19. At the level of the study: Acute and convalescent COVID-19 samples came from the United States, Italy and Spain. In each case, the material was cDNA or gDNA derived from T cells, B-cell-depleted T cells, or PBMCs.

In the original workflow: Amplification with reference gene primers provided the estimates of nucleated cell counts. Sequenced by immunoSEQ multiplex PCR; TCRdb stores in-frame clones only, minus some. V and J calls and clone size are as listed in that table; D and trimming were resolved from the DNA. The repertoire holds 120,000 to 150,000 clones, around nine tenths seen once, with about 2% in the top ten. V shed 0 bases and J shed 4 bases, with 9 bases lying between them. CDR3 length: 14 residues. Germline assignment: CDR1 PRHDT and CDR2 FYEKMQ (reference sequence). The chain couples TRBV13 to TRBJ1-2; D possibly corresponds to TRBD1 (5 bases). The source is a human donor in a cohort sampled during active COVID-19. What was sequenced was peripheral blood. CDR3 loop: CASSLGQGGYGYTF. CDR3 DNA: TGTGCCAGCAGCTTAGGGCAGGGTGGCTATGGCTACACCTTC.